The clone carrying this TCR beta chain was seen ten or more times. The antigen remains undetermined. This entry is derived from a study of T cells after yellow fever vaccination. Making TCR cDNA involved 5'RACE template switching, which added UMIs and a universal primer site. From the 5' RACE reads, TCRdb called clonotypes with MiXCR, one entry per CDR3 protein. The top ten clones hold 2.5% of a sample with some 110,000 distinct CDR3 sequences, 7.4% of them seen once. V lost 7 bases and J lost 2, with 11 bases in between. Germline CDR1 SEHNR, CDR2 FQNEAQ (reference sequence). The CDR3 spans 13 residues. Study-level findings and limits: The secondary T-cell response peaked on day 5, not day 15, but was weaker. Reappearance after the booster was observed for most primary-vaccination clones (roughly 96% CD4, over 70% CD8). Just a small share of clonotypes turned up in the CD4 compartment as well as the CD8 compartment.

The rearrangement uses TRBV7-9 and TRBJ1-2; D gene uncertain. The specimen comprised CD4+ T cells sorted from PBMCs, sampled roughly 10 days after the first yellow fever vaccination. The receptor was derived from a man between 18 and 35 years old who received the YFV17D yellow fever vaccine. The CDR3 bases are TGTGCCAGCACCCCAGGCACCAACTATGGCTACACCTTC. Protein: CASTPGTNYGYTF.